The 30 T cell receptor beta chains presented below share a single source sample, sequenced in a study of T cell responses to AZD1222 COVID-19 vaccine. Only in-frame clones appear in the TCRdb table, and some are missing; sequencing was by immunoSEQ multiplex PCR. The data contain roughly 150,000 clones, 70% to 90% of them singletons. The starting material was peripheral blood, obtained on day 0 of AZD1222 vaccination. Receptor source: an adult in good health.

The gene calls are TRBV28 and TRBJ2-5; unclear D gene. Trimming pared 6 bases from V and 2 bases from J, leaving 10 bases between. This CDR3 has 13 residues. CDR1 and CDR2 from the germline V gene are MDHEN and SYDVKM. CDR3: CASSTGIQETQYF. CDR3 coding DNA: TGTGCCAGCAGCACTGGGATTCAAGAGACCCAGTACTTC.

Only one count was recorded for this clone. The chain is built from TRBV5-4 and TRBJ1-4; TRBD1 matches 9 bases. CDR3 length: 15 amino acids. The germline CDR1 and CDR2 sequences are SGHNT and YYREEE (reference sequence). The V segment lost 4 bases and the J segment 5 bases; nucleotides outside the gene matches: 6. DNA for the CDR3: TGTGCCAGCAGCCCCGGTGGACAGGGGAATGAAAAACTGTTTTTT. Its translation is CASSPGGQGNEKLFF.

J is TRBJ1-4 and V is TRBV7-2, with D maybe TRBD1 (6 bases). V was pared by 6 bases and J by 4 bases, with 12 bases between. Per the germline V gene, CDR1 is SGHTA and CDR2 is FQGNSA. There are 14 residues in the CDR3. The CDR3 loop is CASSPGVGNEKLFF. As DNA, the CDR3 is TGTGCCAGCAGTCCAGGGGTTGGTAATGAAAAACTGTTTTTT. Drawing the rest from reference TRBV7-2 and TRBJ1-4, the complete variable domain is GAGVSQSPSNKVTEKGKDVELRCDPISGHTALYWYRQSLGQGLEFLIYFQGNSAPDKSGLPSDRFSAERTGGSVSTLTIQRTQQEDSAVYLCASSPGVGNEKLFFGSGTQLSVL.

The J gene is TRBJ1-3, the V gene TRBV27; maybe TRBD1 (5 bases). Germline V CDR1 and CDR2: MNHEY, SMNVEV (reference sequence). The CDR3 loop spans 16 amino acids. V lost 5 bases, J lost 2 bases, and 16 bases lay in between. The CDR3 sequence: CASSPIVGTAGNTIYF. The CDR3 DNA follows: TGTGCCAGCAGTCCGATCGTAGGGACGGCTGGAAACACCATATATTTT.

This CDR3 is CASSLQQGEAFF. The DNA for the CDR3 is TGTGCCAGCAGTTTACAGCAGGGGGAAGCTTTCTTT. The chain combines TRBV28 with TRBJ1-1, with TRBD1 as a possible D gene (6 bases). Trimming took off 2 bases at V and 8 bases at J, with 9 bases between the two ends. Germline V lookup: CDR1 MDHEN, CDR2 SYDVKM. This CDR3 is built from 12 residues. The variable domain in full, with the rest retrieved from reference TRBV28 and TRBJ1-1, is DVKVTQSSRYLVKRTGEKVFLECVQDMDHENMFWYRQDPGLGLRLIYFSYDVKMKEKGDIPEGYSVSREKKERFSLILESASTNQTSMYLCASSLQQGEAFFGQGTRLTVV.

This rearrangement joins TRBV7-2 to TRBJ2-1, with a weak D call TRBD2 (5 bases). Germline V lookup: CDR1 SGHTA, CDR2 FQGNSA. Trimming removed 5 bases from V and 8 bases from J, with 19 bases in between. There are 15 residues in the CDR3. CDR3 amino acids: CASSPSGSRRDEQFF. In DNA, the CDR3 is TGTGCCAGCAGCCCGAGCGGCTCCCGTCGGGATGAGCAGTTCTTC.

The DNA for the CDR3 is TGTGCCAGCAGCTCCAGGACTAGCGGGAGTGTTGTCCATGAGCAGTTCTTC. Amino acids: CASSSRTSGSVVHEQFF. V is TRBV9 and J is TRBJ2-1; TRBD2 matches 13 bases. Germline V gene data show CDR1 as SGDLS and CDR2 as YYNGEE. The CDR3 is made up of 17 amino acids. The trim removed 4 bases at V and 8 bases at J, leaving 12 bases unmatched.

On this clone: The sample contains more than one DNA sequence encoding this CDR3. V is TRBV7-8 and J is TRBJ1-1; possibly TRBD1 for D (5 bases). Germline V gives CDR1 SGHVS, CDR2 FQNEAQ. This CDR3 region has 14 residues. V was pared by 4 bases and J by 2 bases, with 11 bases between. DNA of the CDR3: TGTGCCAGCAGCTCCGGGACGGCCAACACTGAAGCTTTCTTT. Its translation: CASSSGTANTEAFF. Full variable domain (rest looked up from reference TRBV7-8 and TRBJ1-1): GAGVSQSPRYKVAKRGQDVALRCDPISGHVSLFWYQQALGQGPEFLTYFQNEAQLDKSGLPSDRFFAERPEGSVSTLKIQRTQQEDSAVYLCASSSGTANTEAFFGQGTRLTVV.

The chain uses TRBV6-5 and TRBJ2-1; 9 nucleotides agree with TRBD1. CDR1 is MNHEY, CDR2 SVGAGI, per germline. The CDR3 totals 13 residues. Trimming at V came to 2 bases and at J to 10 bases, leaving 3 bases not matched to a gene. In DNA, the CDR3 is TGTGCCAGCAGTTACGACAGGGGGGGAGAGCAGTTCTTC. This encodes CASSYDRGGEQFF.

The chain links TRBV5-1 to TRBJ2-3; D gene ambiguous. Germline CDR1 and CDR2: SGHRS and YFSETQ. The CDR3 consists of 14 residues. V was clipped by 0 bases and J by 5 bases, with 10 bases between them. The CDR3 protein is CASSLARLGDTQYF. The CDR3 DNA reads TGCGCCAGCAGCTTGGCAAGGTTGGGAGATACGCAGTATTTT. The full variable domain, completed using reference TRBV5-1 and TRBJ2-3, is KAGVTQTPRYLIKTRGQQVTLSCSPISGHRSVSWYQQTPGQGLQFLFEYFSETQRNKGNFPGRFSGRQFSNSRSEMNVSTLELGDSALYLCASSLARLGDTQYFGPGTRLTVL.

This clone showed up just a few times. The rearrangement joins TRBV7-2 to TRBJ1-1; D gene ambiguous. This CDR3 contains 15 residues. V dropped 1 base and J dropped 0 bases, with 9 bases sitting between them. CDR1 and CDR2 from the germline V gene are SGHTA and FQGNSA. CDR3 sequence (DNA): TGTGCCAGCAGCTTAGTTCCAGGTATGAACACTGAAGCTTTCTTT. Amino acids: CASSLVPGMNTEAFF.

This chain uses TRBV28 with TRBJ1-2; possible D gene TRBD1, 5 bases. Germline V gene lookup returns CDR1 MDHEN and CDR2 SYDVKM. The CDR3 is 16 residues long. Trimming removed 6 bases from V and 2 bases from J, with 19 bases in between. For the CDR3, the DNA is TGTGCCAGCAGCCCTTTAGGGGCCGGCCCGAACTATGGCTACACCTTC. This codes for CASSPLGAGPNYGYTF.

This clone was detected many times. The V and J genes are TRBV6-5 and TRBJ1-1, with 7 bases fitting TRBD1. Germline CDR1 and CDR2: MNHEY and SVGAGI. There are 15 residues in the CDR3. Trimming took 5 bases from V and 5 from J; bases not matched to a gene: 11. Written as DNA, the CDR3 is TGTGCCAGCAGTCCCCAGGGGGGTGAATTGACTGAAGCTTTCTTT. Protein: CASSPQGGELTEAFF.

The chain uses TRBV12-3 or TRBV12-4 and TRBJ2-1, with TRBD2 matching over 7 bases. The CDR3 totals 12 residues. J lost 10 bases, V lost 6 bases, and 6 bases had no gene match. The CDR3 region is CASRSSGEEQFF. For the CDR3, the DNA is TGTGCCAGCAGGTCCAGCGGGGAGGAGCAGTTCTTC.

The DNA for the CDR3 is TGTGCCAGCAGCTTGTCTCCTCTCACACGGACAGCTTACAATGAGCAGTTCTTC. Translated: CASSLSPLTRTAYNEQFF. The chain carries TRBV5-5 and TRBJ2-1; possible D gene TRBD1, 6 bases. Trimming took 1 base from V and 4 from J, leaving 21 bases between them. This CDR3 has 18 amino acids. In germline, CDR1 is SGHKS, CDR2 YYEKEE (reference sequence). The complete variable domain, with remaining parts taken from reference TRBV5-5 and TRBJ2-1, reads DAGVTQSPTHLIKTRGQQVTLRCSPISGHKSVSWYQQVLGQGPQFIFQYYEKEERGRGNFPDRFSARQFPNYSSELNVNALLLGDSALYLCASSLSPLTRTAYNEQFFGPGTRLTVL.

V gene TRBV7-2 combines with J gene TRBJ2-7, with D possibly matching TRBD2 (6 bases). Germline loops: CDR1 SGHTA, CDR2 FQGNSA. The germline V and J ends were trimmed by 3 bases and 1 base, with 13 bases remaining between them. The CDR3 is 15 residues long. CDR3 nucleotide sequence: TGTGCCAGCAGCTTCACGGGAGTAGGATCCTACGAGCAGTACTTC. Its translation is CASSFTGVGSYEQYF.

V and J are TRBV24-1 and TRBJ2-3; D unresolved. The CDR3 runs to 15 residues. The ends were cut back, 4 bases at V and 3 bases at J, with 13 bases in the middle. CDR1 KGHDR and CDR2 SFDVKD come from the germline V gene. The CDR3 sequence is CATSDPSPGTDTQYF. CDR3 nucleotides: TGTGCCACCAGTGACCCTAGTCCCGGGACAGATACGCAGTATTTT.

CDR3 DNA: TGTGCCAGCAGCTTCGGGACAGGGGCCACTAATGAAAAACTGTTTTTT. Protein sequence: CASSFGTGATNEKLFF. V is TRBV5-4 and J is TRBJ1-4; 10 positions match TRBD1. This CDR3 contains 16 residues. CDR1 and CDR2 (germline): SGHNT, YYREEE (reference sequence). V shed 2 bases and J 2 bases; nucleotides not matched to a gene: 3. The full variable domain, with the rest looked up from reference TRBV5-4 and TRBJ1-4, is ETGVTQSPTHLIKTRGQQVTLRCSSQSGHNTVSWYQQALGQGPQFIFQYYREEENGRGNFPPRFSGLQFPNYSSELNVNALELDDSALYLCASSFGTGATNEKLFFGSGTQLSVL.

The genes are TRBV5-1 and TRBJ2-7; 8 bases map to TRBD1. Losses at the gene ends were 0 bases for V and 3 bases for J; bases not matched to a gene: 2. This CDR3 region has 14 residues. Germline CDR1 and CDR2: SGHRS and YFSETQ. The CDR3 is CASSLGQGFYEQYF. CDR3 DNA: TGCGCCAGCAGCTTGGGACAGGGGTTCTACGAGCAGTACTTC.

The chain is built from TRBV28 and TRBJ1-5; maybe TRBD1 (5 bases). Trimming left V 10 bases short and J 5 bases short, with 21 bases between. The CDR3 is 15 residues long. Germline V CDR1 and CDR2: MDHEN, SYDVKM. DNA of the CDR3: TGTGCCACCAAGACATTGGGAGGGACTTATCAGCCCCAGCATTTT. Translated, it gives CATKTLGGTYQPQHF. Variable domain in full (rest from reference TRBV28 and TRBJ1-5): DVKVTQSSRYLVKRTGEKVFLECVQDMDHENMFWYRQDPGLGLRLIYFSYDVKMKEKGDIPEGYSVSREKKERFSLILESASTNQTSMYLCATKTLGGTYQPQHFGDGTRLSIL.

This chain joins TRBV7-2 and TRBJ2-7; D is perhaps TRBD1 (5 bases). Trimming pared 5 bases from V and 3 bases from J, leaving 23 bases between. Germline CDR1 is SGHTA and CDR2 is FQGNSA. The CDR3 runs to 17 residues. As DNA, the CDR3 is TGTGCCAGCAGCACCGGACAAGGGGAAGTCCCCCACTACGAGCAGTACTTC. Protein product: CASSTGQGEVPHYEQYF.

The chain has TRBV6-6 and TRBJ2-7; D is perhaps TRBD1 (6 bases). Looked up from germline, CDR1 is MNHNY and CDR2 is SVGAGI (reference sequence). V lost 2 bases and J 2 bases, leaving 10 bases between the germline ends. This CDR3 contains 14 residues. For the CDR3, the DNA is TGTGCCAGCAGTTACAAGGGACATACCTACGAGCAGTACTTC. It yields the protein CASSYKGHTYEQYF.

This chain uses TRBV13 with TRBJ2-2, with a possible D match to TRBD1 (6 bases). The germline V gene encodes CDR1 PRHDT and CDR2 FYEKMQ (reference sequence). This CDR3 spans 15 amino acids. V shed 5 bases and J shed 3 bases, with 13 bases lying between them. CDR3 DNA sequence: TGTGCCAGCAGCCGCGACAGGTCTTACACCGGGGAGCTGTTTTTT. Residues: CASSRDRSYTGELFF. The variable domain in full, completed from reference TRBV13 and TRBJ2-2, reads AAGVIQSPRHLIKEKRETATLKCYPIPRHDTVYWYQQGPGQDPQFLISFYEKMQSDKGSIPDRFSAQQFSDYHSELNMSSLELGDSALYFCASSRDRSYTGELFFGEGSRLTVL.

The chain carries TRBV5-1 and TRBJ1-2; D may be TRBD1 (6 bases). V lost 4 bases and J 8 bases, leaving 24 bases between the germline ends. The germline V gene has CDR1 SGHRS and CDR2 YFSETQ. The CDR3 length is 16 residues. The CDR3 sequence: CASSLYATGSREGYTF. The DNA for the CDR3 is TGCGCCAGCAGCCTCTACGCCACAGGGTCCCGAGAGGGCTACACCTTC.

This clone was counted once. This chain joins TRBV4-1 and TRBJ2-3; D ambiguous. The CDR3 extends over 12 amino acids. Germline lookup yields CDR1 MGHRA and CDR2 YSYEKL. V lost 2 bases to trimming and J lost 5 bases, with 5 bases between them. In DNA, the CDR3 is TGCGCCAGCAGCCAACTTGAAGATACGCAGTATTTT. Protein product: CASSQLEDTQYF.

DNA for the CDR3: TGTGCCATCAGAGTAAACACTGAAGCTTTCTTT. This sequence encodes CAIRVNTEAFF. This chain joins TRBV10-3 and TRBJ1-1; D unclear. Germline-derived CDR1 and CDR2 are ENHRY and SYGVKD. The V and J ends lost 6 bases and 2 bases respectively, with 4 bases between them. The CDR3 consists of 11 residues.

This chain joins TRBV27 and TRBJ1-6; no reliable D call. Looked up from germline, CDR1 is MNHEY and CDR2 is SMNVEV (reference sequence). The CDR3 is made up of 12 amino acids. V dropped 5 bases and J dropped 10 bases, with 9 bases sitting between them. The CDR3: CASSVGFSPLHF. In nucleotides, the CDR3 is TGTGCCAGCAGTGTGGGGTTCTCACCCCTCCACTTT.

The chain uses TRBV3-1 (or the pseudogene TRBV3-2) and TRBJ2-5; D uncertain. The germline V gene encodes CDR1 LGHDT and CDR2 YNNKEL (reference sequence). The CDR3 contains 15 residues. V lost 3 bases to trimming and J lost 2 bases, with 13 bases between them. CDR3 DNA: TGTGCCAGCAGCCAGGTTTTGGGGTGGCAAGAGACCCAGTACTTC. Translated: CASSQVLGWQETQYF.

The chain uses TRBV28 and TRBJ1-2; 9 bases agree with TRBD1. Trimming removed 8 bases from V and 7 bases from J; junction bases left unmatched: 17. The CDR3 is 16 amino acids. Per the germline V gene, CDR1 is MDHEN and CDR2 is SYDVKM. CDR3 protein: CASFPPGQGPSLGYTF. CDR3 nucleotide sequence: TGTGCCAGCTTTCCTCCGGGACAGGGTCCCTCGCTTGGCTACACCTTC.

The chain links TRBV6-1 to TRBJ2-7; TRBD1 aligns across 9 bases. V was clipped by 4 bases and J by 3 bases; unmatched bases: 10. Germline-derived CDR1 and CDR2 are MNHNS and SASEGT. The CDR3 totals 16 residues. This CDR3 is CASSGGQGTSFYEQYF. DNA for the CDR3: TGTGCCAGCAGTGGGGGACAGGGAACAAGTTTCTACGAGCAGTACTTC.